This T cell receptor (beta chain) was identified during a study of blood T cell repertoires in COVID-19. Study in general: Specimens from acute and convalescent COVID-19 originated in the United States, Italy and Spain. T cells, B-cell-depleted T cells, or PBMCs provided the cDNA or gDNA that served as material.

In the authors' methods: Reference gene primer amplification gave nucleated cell count estimates. TCRdb's copy holds only in-frame clones and misses some; the assay was immunoSEQ multiplex PCR. V, J and clone size are taken as reported in that table, and D and trimming were inferred from the DNA itself. Altogether 40,000 to 55,000 clones are present, 80% to 90% being singletons, with the ten largest covering 15% to 17%. The clonotype was recovered from an older man with active COVID-19. The sample was peripheral blood.

The CDR3 nucleotides are TGTGCCAGCAGCGTAGGCGGGACAGGGTGGGAAGAGACCCAGTACTTC. It specifies CASSVGGTGWEETQYF. The V and J genes are TRBV9 and TRBJ2-5; TRBD1 agrees at 9 bases. In germline, CDR1 is SGDLS, CDR2 YYNGEE. The CDR3 has 16 amino acids. J gave up 3 bases and V 0 bases, and 6 bases lay outside the gene matches. The full variable domain, with the rest looked up from reference TRBV9 and TRBJ2-5, is DSGVTQTPKHLITATGQRVTLRCSPRSGDLSVYWYQQSLDQGLQFLIQYYNGEERAKGNILERFSAQQFPDLHSELNLSSLELGDSALYFCASSVGGTGWEETQYFGPGTRLLVL.